This T cell receptor (beta chain) was obtained from a study of blood T cell repertoires in COVID-19. Study summary: Some COVID-19 samples were acute and others convalescent; all came from the United States, Italy and Spain. T cells, B-cell-depleted T cells, or PBMCs provided the cDNA or gDNA that served as material.

The CDR3 runs to 13 residues. J was trimmed by 2 bases and V by 6 bases; bases with no gene match: 3. Original analysis: Reference gene primer amplification in the assay estimated nucleated cell counts. Data came from immunoSEQ multiplex PCR; TCRdb stores just in-frame clones and leaves some out. Clonal size and the V and J genes are those of that table, whereas D and trimming came from the DNA. The table lists fewer than 700,000 clones, roughly nine tenths of them singletons. Sequencing was carried out using peripheral blood. The V gene is TRBV12-3 or TRBV12-4, the J gene TRBJ2-5; TRBD2 matches at 7 bases. The source is a woman between 45 and 60 years old with COVID-19, enrolled during active disease. CDR3 coding DNA: TGTGCCAGCAGCTTGGGGGGGCAAGAGACCCAGTACTTC. Translating gives CASSLGGQETQYF.